Listed here are 11 T cell receptor beta chains from one sample, sequenced in a study of blood T cell repertoires in COVID-19 (TCRdb year 2020). The method was the immunoSEQ multiplex PCR assay. Imported from immuneACCESS, the table was reduced by TCRdb to in-frame sequences with V and J called. These copies leave out some clones; in studies compared against another copy, an unresolved V gene accounts for under half, and the cause of the remainder is not known. Counted in this sample were approximately 300,000 clones; 87% of them appeared once. Clones ranked in the top ten supply 5.5% to 7% of the sample. The sequencing input was PBMCs or T cells enriched from blood (not recorded which). The receptors come from a woman in her twenties or thirties who had recovered from COVID-19.

The J gene is TRBJ2-2, the V gene TRBV27; 10 bases are a match to TRBD2. The J segment lost 5 bases and the V segment lost 8 bases, leaving 11 bases of the junction unmatched. Looked up from germline, CDR1 is MNHEY and CDR2 is SMNVEV (reference sequence). This CDR3 has 16 residues. CDR3 coding DNA: TGTGCCAGCTCCGTGACAGCGGGGGGGCCGACCGGGGAGCTGTTTTTT. Amino acids: CASSVTAGGPTGELFF.

This clone is a singleton in its sample. This sequence joins TRBV15 and TRBJ2-1; possibly TRBD2 for D (6 bases). This CDR3 spans 15 amino acids. Germline V gives CDR1 LNHNV, CDR2 YYDKDF (reference sequence). V lost 1 base and J lost 4, with 11 bases in between. The CDR3 sequence: CATSRVADVYNEQFF. In DNA, the CDR3 is TGTGCCACCAGCAGAGTAGCGGATGTTTACAATGAGCAGTTCTTC.

This chain connects TRBV4-3 to TRBJ2-1; 11 bases line up with TRBD2. Germline V gene sequence: CDR1 LGHNA, CDR2 YSLEER. Losses at the gene ends were 1 base for V and 6 bases for J; bases not matched to a gene: 5. The CDR3 extends over 16 amino acids. This CDR3 reads CASSQAPGTSGNEQFF. CDR3 nucleotides: TGCGCCAGCAGCCAAGCCCCCGGGACTAGCGGCAATGAGCAGTTCTTC.

The DNA of the CDR3 is TGTGCCAGCAGCTTCGGGACAGGGGGGAATCAGCCCCAGCATTTT. Its translation is CASSFGTGGNQPQHF. This chain connects TRBV5-6 to TRBJ1-5, with TRBD1 matching over 11 bases. The V gene end was trimmed by 2 bases and the J gene end by 4 bases; junction bases not matched to a gene: 2. Per the germline V gene, CDR1 is SGHDT and CDR2 is YYEEEE. The length of the CDR3 is 15 residues. The complete variable domain, with remaining parts taken from reference TRBV5-6 and TRBJ1-5, reads DAGVTQSPTHLIKTRGQQVTLRCSPKSGHDTVSWYQQALGQGPQFIFQYYEEEERQRGNFPDRFSGHQFPNYSSELNVNALLLGDSALYLCASSFGTGGNQPQHFGDGTRLSIL.

This sequence joins TRBV7-8 and TRBJ1-4; a weak D match, TRBD1 (6 bases). The CDR3 is made up of 16 amino acids. The germline V and J ends were trimmed by 4 bases and 0 bases, with 12 bases remaining between them. Germline V gene lookup returns CDR1 SGHVS and CDR2 FQNEAQ. CDR3 bases: TGTGCCAGCAGCTATGCCAGGGGCACAACTAATGAAAAACTGTTTTTT. This sequence encodes CASSYARGTTNEKLFF.

This clone turned up a few times. The V and J genes are TRBV30 and TRBJ1-5; perhaps TRBD1 as D (6 bases). Trimming pared 6 bases from V and 6 bases from J, leaving 18 bases between. This CDR3 comprises 14 residues. Germline values: CDR1 GTSNPN, CDR2 SVGIG (reference sequence). The CDR3 DNA reads TGTGCCTGTTCTTACGGGACATTTCTTCAGCCCCAGCATTTT. Residues: CACSYGTFLQPQHF.

The genes are TRBV5-1 and TRBJ2-1; D uncertain. The germline V gene has CDR1 SGHRS and CDR2 YFSETQ. The CDR3 runs 16 residues. V dropped 0 bases and J dropped 8 bases, with 18 bases sitting between them. CDR3 DNA sequence: TGCGCCAGCAGCTTGGATATAGTCGGTTCGGTCCATGAGCAGTTCTTC. It yields the protein CASSLDIVGSVHEQFF. Combining the CDR3 with reference TRBV5-1 and TRBJ2-1 gives the whole variable domain KAGVTQTPRYLIKTRGQQVTLSCSPISGHRSVSWYQQTPGQGLQFLFEYFSETQRNKGNFPGRFSGRQFSNSRSEMNVSTLELGDSALYLCASSLDIVGSVHEQFFGPGTRLTVL.

The sample holds a few counts of this clone. J is TRBJ1-4 and V is TRBV6-1; TRBD1 is a possible D gene (6 bases). Germline lookup yields CDR1 MNHNS and CDR2 SASEGT. V was clipped by 3 bases and J by 8 bases, with 19 bases between them. This CDR3 is 16 amino acids long. CDR3: CASSDGGGSGGEKLFF. The CDR3, as DNA: TGTGCCAGCAGTGACGGGGGGGGCAGTGGCGGCGAAAAACTGTTTTTT.

This chain connects TRBV2 to TRBJ1-5; perhaps TRBD1 as D (5 bases). This CDR3 has 14 residues. Germline loops: CDR1 SNHLY, CDR2 FYNNEI. V was clipped by 6 bases and J by 3 bases, with 12 bases between them. Here the CDR3 DNA reads TGTGCCAGCAGCCCCGACAGAAACAATCAGCCCCAGCATTTT. Translated, it gives CASSPDRNNQPQHF.

The chain uses TRBV9 and TRBJ2-1, with D possibly being TRBD1 (5 bases). The CDR3 loop spans 13 amino acids. Germline V gene data show CDR1 as SGDLS and CDR2 as YYNGEE. V gave up 2 bases and J gave up 7 bases, with 10 bases separating them. This chain's CDR3 is CASSVSTGNEQFF. In DNA form, the CDR3 reads TGTGCCAGCAGCGTCTCTACAGGAAATGAGCAGTTCTTC.

In this sample, this clone turned up a few times. This chain connects TRBV6-1 to TRBJ1-4, with D hard to call. Trimming removed 0 bases from V and 0 bases from J, with 11 bases in between. CDR1 and CDR2 from the germline V gene are MNHNS and SASEGT. The CDR3 is 17 residues long. Written as DNA, the CDR3 is TGTGCCAGCAGTGAAGCGTTCGGCGGAACAACTAATGAAAAACTGTTTTTT. This encodes CASSEAFGGTTNEKLFF.